Presented here are 3 T cell receptor beta chains from one specimen sequenced in a study of beta chain features in type 1 diabetes. Of the isolated RNA, all was reverse transcribed, and so the sequenced material was expressed TCRB transcripts. Sequencing was performed with immunoSEQ multiplex PCR; in TCRdb, only in-frame clones are kept and a portion is missing. The sample contains 41,000 or so clones, approximately 60% of which appear only once. The antigens of these receptors remain unknown. Study-level results: In every one of the four CD4+ subsets, TCRB CDR3s were moderately but significantly shorter in Type 1 diabetes patients.

The material sequenced was Tregs from blood. The receptors stem from a man aged 25-45 years with type 1 diabetes. Some clones in this sample may be carry-over from other donors' samples.

A few counts support this clone. The chain uses TRBV9 and TRBJ2-3; TRBD2 might be the D (6 bases). Trimming shortened V by 3 bases and J by 5 bases, and 19 bases separated the two germline ends. CDR1 and CDR2 from the germline V gene are SGDLS and YYNGEE. The CDR3 totals 16 residues. The CDR3 protein is CASSAEGWGFKDTQYF. CDR3 coding DNA: TGTGCCAGCAGCGCGGAGGGGTGGGGCTTCAAAGATACGCAGTATTTT.

The V gene is TRBV6-5, the J gene TRBJ1-5; D ambiguous. V lost 5 bases to trimming and J lost 3 bases, with 8 bases between them. This CDR3 is 13 amino acids long. Germline values: CDR1 MNHEY, CDR2 SVGAGI. The CDR3 DNA is TGTGCCAGCAGTGAGGTGCCCAATCAGCCCCAGCATTTT. This translates into CASSEVPNQPQHF.

The chain is built from TRBV5-3 and TRBJ2-5, with a possible D match to TRBD2 (6 bases). TRBV5-3 carries the ORF label, with uncertain function. V shed 0 bases and J shed 11 bases, with 20 bases lying between them. The CDR3 spans 15 residues. CDR3 sequence (DNA): TGTGCCAGAAGCTTGGACGTATCAGGTACGGGGGAGCAGTACTTC. Protein product: CARSLDVSGTGEQYF.